The rows below give T cell receptor beta chains drawn from one sample of a study of T-cell memory formation after mild COVID-19. MiXCR was run by TCRdb on the 5' RACE reads, yielding one entry per CDR3 protein. The sample holds approximately 65,000 distinct CDR3 sequences, 9% to 9.5% seen once. Sample: PBMCs or a T cell subset sorted from them (not recorded which). These receptors originate from a man between 18 and 29 years old who had mild COVID-19 (a few samples of this study predate the infection). Cell type and time point are not known. CDR3s include the opening cysteine and the closing phenylalanine or tryptophan. The D gene is left open where the match is weak. For some rows the clone size is stated as once, few or many, or as a class when expanded; others skip it.

j_call	v_call	clone_size	d_call	cdr3_aa	cdr3_nt
TRBJ2-3	TRBV11-2	few	TRBD2	CASSLVAGGRTDTQYF	TGTGCCAGCAGCTTAGTAGCGGGGGGACGCACAGATACGCAGTATTTT
TRBJ1-2	TRBV29-1	-	-	CSVEDNGRGYYTF	TGCAGCGTTGAAGATAACGGTCGGGGGTACTACACCTTC
TRBJ2-2	TRBV20-1	-	-	CSARDIFGPTGELFF	TGCAGTGCTAGAGACATTTTTGGGCCCACCGGGGAGCTGTTTTTT
TRBJ2-1	TRBV28	few	-	CASSLSRGSYNEQFF	TGTGCCAGCAGTTTATCCCGGGGCTCCTACAATGAGCAGTTCTTC
TRBJ2-2	TRBV29-1	-	TRBD1	CSVENRGAHTGELFF	TGCAGCGTTGAGAACAGGGGGGCTCACACCGGGGAGCTGTTTTTT
TRBJ2-1	TRBV11-1	few	TRBD1	CASSGYRGAQFF	TGTGCCAGCAGCGGATACAGGGGCGCACAGTTCTTC
TRBJ1-1	TRBV12-3/TRBV12-4	once	-	CASSFPSTEAFF	TGTGCCAGCAGTTTCCCTAGCACTGAAGCTTTCTTT
TRBJ1-5	TRBV7-9	few	-	CASRFDSSQPQHF	TGTGCCAGCAGGTTCGACAGCAGTCAGCCCCAGCATTTT
TRBJ2-5	TRBV11-2	few	-	CASARPGRSQETQYF	TGTGCCAGCGCCCGGCCGGGACGTAGCCAAGAGACCCAGTACTTC
TRBJ2-2	TRBV11-2	-	-	CASRLPGRGTGELFF	TGTGCCAGCAGACTGCCGGGGCGGGGCACCGGGGAGCTGTTTTTT
TRBJ1-2	TRBV27	many	-	CASPVRVGYTF	TGTGCCAGCCCTGTAAGGGTAGGCTACACCTTC
TRBJ2-1	TRBV5-1	-	TRBD1	CASSQGALTYNEQFF	TGCGCCAGCAGTCAGGGGGCCCTAACCTACAATGAGCAGTTCTTC
TRBJ1-5	TRBV12-3/TRBV12-4	-	TRBD1	CASRGQGDNQPQHF	TGTGCCAGCAGGGGACAGGGCGACAATCAGCCCCAGCATTTT
TRBJ2-7	TRBV7-9	many	-	CASSSGTQEQYF	TGTGCCAGCAGCTCCGGGACACAGGAGCAGTACTTC
TRBJ1-1	TRBV9	-	-	CASSPKGGANTEAFF	TGTGCCAGCAGCCCTAAGGGGGGCGCGAACACTGAAGCTTTCTTT
TRBJ2-3	TRBV5-1	few	TRBD2	CASSVTSGVSPGTQYF	TGCGCCAGCAGCGTAACAAGCGGGGTCTCACCAGGTACGCAGTATTTT
TRBJ2-3	TRBV7-9	many	-	CASSPQGDVDTQYF	TGTGCCAGCAGCCCCCAGGGAGACGTAGATACGCAGTATTTT
TRBJ2-1	TRBV29-1	few	TRBD1	CSVWTGRNSYNEQFF	TGCAGCGTGTGGACAGGGCGAAACTCCTACAATGAGCAGTTCTTC